This T cell receptor (beta chain) was retrieved from a study of cytomegalovirus exposure and HLA in healthy donors. Study results and caveats: The listing of roughly 160 TCR beta chains classed them as cytomegalovirus-associated. TCR beta V segments were, for the most part, productive about 87% or about 30% of the time in an earlier analysis.

PCR involved 60 Vbeta and 13 Jbeta primers. Assay: immunoSEQ multiplex PCR; the TCRdb copy retains only in-frame clones and omits some. The data show over 100,000 clones, about 70% seen once. A note on this clone: What it binds is unknown.

Germline-derived CDR1 and CDR2 are MGHDK and SYGVNS. CDR3 length equals 15 residues. The V and J ends lost 6 bases and 5 bases respectively, with 19 bases between them. J is TRBJ1-2 and V is TRBV25-1, with D uncertain. This TCR was sampled from a woman in her twenties or thirties in good health and CMV-seronegative. The sample taken for sequencing was PBMCs. CDR3 loop: CASSTTNLGRYGYTF. In nucleotides, the CDR3 is TGTGCCAGCAGCACAACAAATCTAGGGAGGTATGGCTACACCTTC.